The clone carrying this T cell receptor (beta chain) was seen a few times. The data are from a study of blood T cell repertoires in COVID-19. The overall study: There were acute and convalescent COVID-19 samples, and they came from the United States, Italy and Spain. T cells, B-cell-depleted T cells, or PBMCs provided the cDNA or gDNA that served as material.

Clones were sequenced by immunoSEQ multiplex PCR, and TCRdb holds only the in-frame ones, with some missing. The table records fewer than 80,000 clones, roughly 80% of them present only once. The CDR3 is 17 residues long. Trimming took 3 bases from V and 0 from J, leaving 17 bases between them. CDR1 LGHNT and CDR2 FRNRAP come from the germline V gene. This receptor was taken from a man between 60 and 75 years old with acute or convalescent COVID-19. Source material: peripheral blood. This chain links TRBV12-5 with TRBJ1-1; the D gene is possibly TRBD1 (5 bases). This CDR3 is CASGFFRDSMMNTEAFF. CDR3 bases: TGTGCTAGTGGTTTCTTCCGGGACTCTATGATGAACACTGAAGCTTTCTTT.